Each of the 4 T cell receptor beta chains below was sequenced from the same sample in a study of T-cell memory formation after mild COVID-19. TCRdb called the 5' RACE reads again in MiXCR, with one record for every CDR3 protein. The profile covers fewer than 150,000 distinct CDR3 sequences, with 13% to 15% appearing a single time and about 27% taken by the ten largest. Sequencing was carried out using PBMCs or a T cell subset sorted from them (not recorded which). The origin of the receptors is an adult woman who had mild COVID-19 (a few samples of this study predate the infection). Cell type and time point are not known.

Only a few counts were recorded for this clonotype. The gene calls are TRBV9 and TRBJ2-3; 9 bases match TRBD2. Unmatched junction bases numbered 10, after V lost 1 base and J lost 4 bases. Germline V gene data show CDR1 as SGDLS and CDR2 as YYNGEE. The CDR3 has 17 amino acids. CDR3 protein: CASSVSSGVYAADTQYF. In DNA, the CDR3 is TGTGCCAGCAGCGTATCTAGCGGGGTTTATGCGGCAGATACGCAGTATTTT.

In this sample, this clonotype is medium-sized. The genes are TRBV29-1 and TRBJ1-2; 7 bases match TRBD1. The germline gives CDR1 SQVTM, CDR2 ANQGSEA. The CDR3 consists of 14 residues. V was clipped by 8 bases and J by 3 bases; unmatched bases: 12. The CDR3 DNA reads as TGCAGCATTCGAACAGGGGCTGCCTACTATGGCTACACCTTC. Translated, it gives CSIRTGAAYYGYTF.

This clonotype was seen a few times. The chain links TRBV27 to TRBJ1-5; D gene ambiguous. The CDR3 consists of 14 residues. Between the trimmed V and J ends, which lost 3 bases and 0 bases, there was a span of 6 bases. Germline V gene sequence: CDR1 MNHEY, CDR2 SMNVEV (reference sequence). CDR3 DNA sequence: TGTGCCAGCAGTTTGTACGGTAGCAATCAGCCCCAGCATTTT. Protein: CASSLYGSNQPQHF.

The DNA of the CDR3 is TGCAGCGTTGAAGACCCGACAGTCTATGGCTACACCTTC. As protein: CSVEDPTVYGYTF. The chain couples TRBV29-1 to TRBJ1-2, with TRBD1 as a possible D gene (5 bases). The CDR3 totals 13 residues. Per the germline V gene, CDR1 is SQVTM and CDR2 is ANQGSEA. V dropped 0 bases and J dropped 4 bases, with 9 bases sitting between them.